These 13 T cell receptor beta chains came from one sample sequenced in a study of blood T cell repertoires in COVID-19. TCRdb keeps only in-frame clones here, not all; method: immunoSEQ multiplex PCR. The sample lists around 280,000 clones; 87% were seen once. Specimen: PBMCs or T cells enriched from blood (not recorded which). These receptors all come from a woman between 35 and 50 years old who had recovered from COVID-19.

This chain joins TRBV5-1 and TRBJ1-4, with 10 positions matching TRBD1. Trimming cost V 2 bases and J 8 bases; bases outside gene matches: 3. Germline CDR1 is SGHRS and CDR2 is YFSETQ. The CDR3 runs to 14 residues. CDR3 amino acids: CASSFGQGDEKLFF. The CDR3, as DNA: TGCGCCAGCAGCTTCGGACAGGGGGACGAAAAACTGTTTTTT.

The CDR3 DNA reads TGTGCCAGCAGTGACGCGGGCCCTCTAGATACGCAGTATTTT. It encodes CASSDAGPLDTQYF. The chain has TRBV6-1 and TRBJ2-3; D possibly corresponds to TRBD2 (5 bases). Germline lookup yields CDR1 MNHNS and CDR2 SASEGT. The CDR3 is made up of 14 amino acids. Trimming shortened V by 3 bases and J by 5 bases, and 12 bases separated the two germline ends.

The rearrangement uses TRBV15 and TRBJ2-5, with D hard to call. The CDR3 has 12 residues. CDR1 is LNHNV and CDR2 is YYDKDF in the germline V gene (reference sequence). Trimming cost V 2 bases and J 7 bases, with 8 bases left between them. For the CDR3, the DNA is TGTGCCACCAGCAGAATTGGCGGGACCCAGTACTTC. Translated: CATSRIGGTQYF. Complete variable domain (other parts from reference TRBV15 and TRBJ2-5): DAMVIQNPRYQVTQFGKPVTLSCSQTLNHNVMYWYQQKSSQAPKLLFHYYDKDFNNEADTPDNFQSRRPNTSFCFLDIRSPGLGDTAMYLCATSRIGGTQYFGPGTRLLVL.

The V call is TRBV7-2, the J call TRBJ2-2, with D unclear. Looked up from germline, CDR1 is SGHTA and CDR2 is FQGNSA. The V end was cut by 2 bases, the J end by 6 bases, with 10 bases between. CDR3 length equals 14 residues. Here the CDR3 reads CASSLSDEAGELFF. The CDR3 nucleotides are TGTGCCAGCAGCTTAAGTGATGAGGCCGGGGAGCTGTTTTTT.

CDR3 region: CASSSRLAGVSGETQYF. The CDR3, as DNA: TGTGCCAGCAGTTCGAGGCTAGCGGGAGTCTCTGGGGAGACCCAGTACTTC. The chain recombines TRBV27 with TRBJ2-5; 10 positions agree with TRBD2. The CDR3 loop spans 17 amino acids. V was clipped by 4 bases and J by 5 bases; unmatched bases: 13. Germline assignment: CDR1 MNHEY and CDR2 SMNVEV (reference sequence).

The gene calls are TRBV6-2 or TRBV6-3 and TRBJ2-7; the D gene is possibly TRBD1 (5 bases). Per the germline V gene, CDR1 is MNHEY and CDR2 is SVGEGT. The V end was cut by 2 bases, the J end by 0 bases, with 8 bases between. The CDR3 length is 14 residues. CDR3 amino acids: CASSYVGASYEQYF. The DNA of the CDR3 is TGTGCCAGCAGTTACGTTGGGGCCTCCTACGAGCAGTACTTC.

The chain combines TRBV7-9 with TRBJ1-2; a weak D match, TRBD1 (6 bases). Looked up from germline, CDR1 is SEHNR and CDR2 is FQNEAQ (reference sequence). Trimming cost V 1 base and J 4 bases, with 13 bases left between them. This CDR3 region has 15 residues. CDR3 amino acids: CASSLEGGALYGYTF. The DNA for the CDR3 is TGTGCCAGCAGCTTAGAGGGGGGGGCCCTCTATGGCTACACCTTC.

V usage is TRBV6-5 and J usage is TRBJ1-4, with a possible D match to TRBD1 (6 bases). Trimming took 6 bases from V and 11 from J, leaving 19 bases between them. CDR1 MNHEY and CDR2 SVGAGI come from the germline V gene. CDR3 length: 14 residues. CDR3 DNA sequence: TGTGCCAGCAGATCACAGGGAAGTTCGGAGAAACTGTTTTTT. Translated, it gives CASRSQGSSEKLFF.

The chain links TRBV28 to TRBJ1-4; D is perhaps TRBD1 (6 bases). Germline CDR1 MDHEN, CDR2 SYDVKM. V dropped 6 bases and J dropped 7 bases, with 12 bases sitting between them. The length of the CDR3 is 13 residues. The CDR3 region is CASRDSGTEKLFF. CDR3 nucleotides: TGTGCCAGCAGGGACAGTGGAACTGAAAAACTGTTTTTT.

As regards this clone: At one boundary the junction diverges from the germline segment, which might be a read error. The chain joins TRBV7-2 to TRBJ2-6; tentatively, D is TRBD2 (5 bases). Germline CDR1 is SGHTA and CDR2 is FQGNSA. The CDR3 contains 15 residues. Here the CDR3 DNA reads TGTGCCAGCAGTTTAGGCGGGTCTGGGGCCAACGTCCTGACTTTC. Translating it yields CASSLGGSGANVLTF. The variable domain in full, with the rest retrieved from reference TRBV7-2 and TRBJ2-6, is GAGVSQSPSNKVTEKGKDVELRCDPISGHTALYWYRQSLGQGLEFLIYFQGNSAPDKSGLPSDRFSAERTGGSVSTLTIQRTQQEDSAVYLCASSLGGSGANVLTFGAGSRLTVL.

The chain links TRBV7-2 to TRBJ1-1; D remains unclear. The V gene lost 4 bases and the J gene lost 5 bases, with 11 bases spanning the gap. This CDR3 contains 13 residues. Germline assignment: CDR1 SGHTA and CDR2 FQGNSA. CDR3 residues: CASSSLGETEAFF. As DNA, the CDR3 is TGTGCCAGCAGCTCGCTCGGGGAGACTGAAGCTTTCTTT.

The chain recombines TRBV4-1 with TRBJ2-1, with a tentative D call TRBD2 (6 bases). This CDR3 is built from 17 residues. V was cut by 3 bases and J by 9 bases, with 24 bases left in between. Germline CDR1 reads MGHRA; CDR2 reads YSYEKL. CDR3 loop: CASSQPRDFVTSSEQFF. As DNA, the CDR3 is TGCGCCAGCAGCCAGCCAAGGGACTTTGTCACGAGTTCTGAGCAGTTCTTC.

This clone has just one count. This chain joins TRBV7-3 and TRBJ2-1; 11 positions match TRBD2. Trimming cost V 4 bases and J 7 bases; bases outside gene matches: 6. CDR3 length equals 15 residues. Germline CDR1 SGHTA, CDR2 FQGTGA. This CDR3 reads CASSSTGTSGNEQFF. Here the CDR3 DNA reads TGTGCCAGCAGCTCCACCGGGACTAGCGGAAATGAGCAGTTCTTC.